These 9 T cell receptor beta chains were sequenced from one sample in a study of regulatory T cells in long-lasting Graves disease. Assembly of TCR beta libraries relied on iRepertoire HTBI primers together with Arm-PCR of CDR3 regions. TCRdb recomputed calls from the multiplex PCR reads with MiXCR, one row per CDR3 protein. In the table there are a few hundred thousand distinct CDR3 sequences, approximately 23% of which are singletons. Specified time point: persistent/refractory GD, antithyroid drugs over 5 years with positive TRAb. After RNA was extracted from PBMCs, the TCR library was made from it. This specimen consisted of peripheral blood mononuclear cells (PBMCs), obtained when the disease was refractory, from a patient treated with antithyroid drugs. These receptors were taken from a woman in her forties with Graves disease.

The V and J genes are TRBV7-9 and TRBJ2-4; D possibly corresponds to TRBD2 (6 bases). CDR1 is SEHNR and CDR2 is FQNEAQ in the germline V gene (reference sequence). V dropped 3 bases and J dropped 9 bases, with 12 bases sitting between them. This CDR3 comprises 13 residues. In nucleotides, the CDR3 is TGTGCCAGCAGCTTGGAGGGTAGTGTCATTCAGTACTTC. Protein product: CASSLEGSVIQYF.

This clonotype appeared many times. The V and J genes are TRBV2 and TRBJ2-7, with TRBD2 identical over 8 bases. CDR3 length equals 14 residues. Germline CDR1 and CDR2: SNHLY and FYNNEI. V lost 7 bases to trimming and J lost 4 bases; unmatched junction nucleotides: 9. The CDR3 nucleotides read TGTGCCAGCATGGGGGGACTAGAAGATTACGAGCAGTACTTC. Protein sequence: CASMGGLEDYEQYF.

CDR3 protein: CASSIPGTGDTEAFF. CDR3 DNA sequence: TGTGCCAGCAGTATCCCAGGGACAGGGGATACTGAAGCTTTCTTT. The V gene is TRBV28, the J gene TRBJ1-1; TRBD1 agrees at 10 bases. This CDR3 comprises 15 residues. Germline lookup yields CDR1 MDHEN and CDR2 SYDVKM. Unmatched junction bases numbered 8, after V lost 5 bases and J lost 5 bases.

This clonotype showed up many times. The chain links TRBV12-3 or TRBV12-4 to TRBJ1-6, with a tentative D call TRBD1 (5 bases). V was cut by 5 bases and J by 11 bases, with 16 bases left in between. The CDR3 extends over 14 amino acids. CDR3 bases: TGTGCCAGCAGTCAACAGGCTCTTGAGGCACCCCTCCACTTT. Its translation: CASSQQALEAPLHF.

The chain has TRBV30 and TRBJ2-7; D is ambiguous. CDR3 length: 11 residues. Trimming took 5 bases from V and 5 from J, leaving 10 bases between them. From germline, CDR1 is GTSNPN and CDR2 SVGIG (reference sequence). CDR3 loop: CAWSAVDEQYF. The CDR3 DNA follows: TGTGCCTGGTCAGCCGTGGACGAGCAGTACTTC.

In this sample, this clonotype turned up a few times. The J gene is TRBJ2-3, the V gene TRBV29-1; unclear D gene. Germline values: CDR1 SQVTM, CDR2 ANQGSEA. This CDR3 is built from 11 residues. Between the trimmed V and J ends, which lost 7 bases and 0 bases, there was a span of 5 bases. CDR3 in amino acids: CSAPSTDTQYF. The CDR3 nucleotides are TGCAGCGCCCCTAGCACAGATACGCAGTATTTT.

This clonotype was detected many times. The chain is built from TRBV11-2 and TRBJ1-1; no clear D gene. CDR1 SGHAT and CDR2 FQNNGV come from the germline V gene. The CDR3 is 11 amino acids. Trimming took 5 bases from V and 7 from J, leaving 8 bases between them. CDR3 amino acids: CASSRKGEAFF. CDR3 DNA: TGTGCCAGCAGCCGGAAAGGTGAAGCTTTCTTT.

This clonotype was found many times. This chain links TRBV28 with TRBJ1-1; D is perhaps TRBD1 (6 bases). This CDR3 comprises 15 residues. Trimming pared 5 bases from V and 4 bases from J, leaving 17 bases between. Looked up from germline, CDR1 is MDHEN and CDR2 is SYDVKM. The CDR3 nucleotides read TGTGCCAGCAGTACAGGGTTATATCGGAGCACTGAAGCTTTCTTT. It is translated as CASSTGLYRSTEAFF.

In its sample, this clonotype was seen many times. This chain uses TRBV7-3 with TRBJ2-5; tentatively, D is TRBD1 (6 bases). The CDR3 has 14 residues. V lost 6 bases and J 0 bases, leaving 11 bases between the germline ends. Germline-derived CDR1 and CDR2 are SGHTA and FQGTGA. The CDR3 bases are TGTGCCAGCAGTCTCACAGGGAACCAAGAGACCCAGTACTTC. Protein sequence: CASSLTGNQETQYF.